This T cell receptor (beta chain) appears in the sequencing data of a study of cytomegalovirus exposure and HLA in healthy donors. With 6 bases clipped from V and 2 bases from J, the junction kept 5 bases outside the gene matches. The CDR3 is 14 residues long. From germline, CDR1 is KGHSH and CDR2 LQKENI. Study results and caveats: In vitro assays verified that a few CMV-associated chains recognized CMV antigens specifically. Immune exposure was documented only through CMV serostatus. What was likely a sequencing artifact was a cluster of highly shared sequence variants. Reports credit the classifier with highly specific, highly sensitive diagnosis of cytomegalovirus status.

The study ran its PCR with 60 Vbeta and 13 Jbeta primers. The table came from immunoSEQ multiplex PCR; TCRdb's copy has only in-frame clones and leaves some out. The table lists roughly 130,000 clones, approximately 70% of them singletons, with less than 2% in the top ten. Worth noting for this clone: The target antigen is unknown.

The chain combines TRBV18 with TRBJ2-5; TRBD1 aligns across 8 bases. The clonotype comes from a man aged 18 to 30 in good health and CMV-seronegative. The sequenced sample was PBMCs. CDR3 in DNA: TGTGCCAGCTCCCAAGGACAGGGACAAGAGACCCAGTACTTC. Its translation: CASSQGQGQETQYF.